The sequence of this TCR beta chain was determined in a study of regulatory T cells in long-lasting Graves disease. The time point was: newly diagnosed GD, antithyroid drugs for less than 3 months. The TCR library was made from RNA extracted from PBMCs. Germline V gives CDR1 SNHLY, CDR2 FYNNEI. CDR3 length equals 22 residues. V shed 6 bases and J shed 3 bases, with 36 bases lying between them. Sequencing libraries for TCR beta were prepared with iRepertoire HTBI primers and Arm-PCR of CDR3 regions. TCRdb fed the multiplex PCR reads into MiXCR, producing one record per CDR3 protein. The table records about 400,000 distinct CDR3 sequences, around 15% of them present only once. This clonotype was seen ten or more times. These data were also filed under a second study, of T cells in Graves' hyperthyroidism and ophthalmopathy.

This chain joins TRBV2 and TRBJ2-1; D is possibly TRBD1 or TRBD2 (5 bases each). The sequencing used peripheral blood mononuclear cells (PBMCs), collected at new diagnosis, from a patient treated with antithyroid drugs. The receptor's source is a woman aged 18-30 years with Graves disease. The CDR3 loop is CASRDPRDPPFPQPQVYNEQFF. CDR3 DNA sequence: TGTGCCAGCAGGGACCCCCGGGACCCCCCATTTCCCCAGCCCCAAGTCTACAATGAGCAGTTCTTC.